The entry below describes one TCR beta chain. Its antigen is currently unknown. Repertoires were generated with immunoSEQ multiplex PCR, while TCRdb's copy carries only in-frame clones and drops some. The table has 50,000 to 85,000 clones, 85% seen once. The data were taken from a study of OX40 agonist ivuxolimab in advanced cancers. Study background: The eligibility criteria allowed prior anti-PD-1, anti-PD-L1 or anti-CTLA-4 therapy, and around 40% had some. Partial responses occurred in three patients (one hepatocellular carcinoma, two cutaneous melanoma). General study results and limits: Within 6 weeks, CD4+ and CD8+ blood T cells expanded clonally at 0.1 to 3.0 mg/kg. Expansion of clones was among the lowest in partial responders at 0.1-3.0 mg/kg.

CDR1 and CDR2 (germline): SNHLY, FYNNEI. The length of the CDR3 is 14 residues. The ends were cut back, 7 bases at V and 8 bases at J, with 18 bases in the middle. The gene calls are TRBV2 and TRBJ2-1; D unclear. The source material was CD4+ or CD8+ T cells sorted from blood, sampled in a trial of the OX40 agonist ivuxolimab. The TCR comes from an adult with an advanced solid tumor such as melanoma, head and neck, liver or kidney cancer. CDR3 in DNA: TGTGCCAGCACCCCGGAAATGGGCCGGGATGAGCAGTTCTTC. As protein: CASTPEMGRDEQFF. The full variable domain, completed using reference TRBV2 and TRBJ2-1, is EPEVTQTPSHQVTQMGQEVILRCVPISNHLYFYWYRQILGQKVEFLVSFYNNEISEKSEIFDDQFSVERPDGSNFTLKIRSTKLEDSAMYFCASTPEMGRDEQFFGPGTRLTVL.